This T cell receptor (beta chain) was retrieved from a study of blood T cell repertoires in COVID-19. Turning to the study itself: Some COVID-19 samples were acute and others convalescent; all came from the United States, Italy and Spain.

Generated by immunoSEQ multiplex PCR, the TCRdb table keeps only in-frame clones and is missing some. The repertoire includes 150,000 to 180,000 clones, roughly 80% of them detected once, and more than 3.5% sits in the top ten. Sequenced: peripheral blood. The TCR was taken from a woman of 80 years or more with acute or convalescent COVID-19.

The DNA of the CDR3 is TGCGCCAGCAGTGCAGGGGATGAAAAACTGTTTTTT. Its translation: CASSAGDEKLFF. This chain connects TRBV5-1 to TRBJ1-4; a weak D match, TRBD1 (6 bases). V lost 5 bases to trimming and J lost 6 bases, with 8 bases between them. CDR3 length: 12 residues. Per germline, CDR1 SGHRS and CDR2 YFSETQ.